This TCR beta chain was documented in a study of blood T cell repertoires in COVID-19 (dated by TCRdb to the early 2020s). General notes on the study: Samples covering the acute and convalescent phases of COVID-19 were provided by collaborators in the United States, Italy and Spain. Deeply sampled blood TCRbeta repertoires from subjects exposed to, actively infected with, or recovered from COVID-19 were included in the dataset. Where available, HLA class I and class II types were taken from metadata supplied by the sample provider and were not determined by assay-based typing. Samples were obtained from the ongoing ImmuneRACE study (first 160 participants) and from roughly 1,300 subjects provided by 6 global collaborators. The prospective study material was composed of cDNA or gDNA derived from T cells, B-cell-depleted T cells, or PBMCs. Nearly every sample came with metadata listing a de-identified subject ID, COVID-19 status, age in years and sex. The repertoires were released in a freely available public database meant as a resource for research on the immune response to SARS-CoV-2.

For CDR1 and CDR2, the germline V gene lists SGHTA and FQGNSA. The CDR3 spans 13 residues, from the cysteine through the phenylalanine. Just the 39-base CDR3 DNA is kept, in frame starting at base 1. Cut back by 5 bases and 4 bases, the V and J ends lie 11 bases apart. The full study reports these points: The amount of clinical and demographic metadata varied by source and participant and was provided uncurated.

One collaborating source in Seattle enrolled patients during active infection and followed them longitudinally through the course of disease. Whole blood was collected in K2EDTA tubes by collaborating institutions according to the institutions' own protocols. For TCRbeta analysis, collaborators shipped samples in one of three forms: frozen whole blood, isolated PBMCs, or DNA extracted from either of those sample types. TCRbeta CDR3 regions were amplified from genomic DNA using the immunoSEQ Assay, a bias-controlled multiplex PCR. In the paper's pipeline: The number of nucleated cells in each sample was estimated from the amplification of reference gene primers within the assay. To quantify the absolute abundance of each unique TCRbeta CDR3 rearrangement, sequence reads were collapsed and filtered. Productive Simpson clonality was computed per sample as the square root of Simpson's diversity index over productive rearrangements. TCRdb took over this immuneACCESS table, retaining in-frame rearrangements with V and J assigned. Such tables are incomplete; in checked studies, under half of the missing clones stem from an unresolved V gene, and the remainder is unexplained. That table gives V, J and clone size, and the DNA gave D and trimming. Here the sample has more than 150,000 clones; 81% occur a single time. The ten largest clonotypes hold about 12% of the sample.

A word on this clone: This receptor's antigen is unknown. Base qualities were left out, and no much larger clone turns up one base away.

Rearrangement joined TRBV7-2 to TRBJ1-2, with the D gene call left open. The receptor comes from an elderly woman with COVID-19, enrolled during active disease. The sequenced material came from peripheral blood. The DNA sequence follows: TGTGCCAGCAGCCCGTTCCGGGGCTATGGCTACACCTTC. This codes for CASSPFRGYGYTF.